These 8 T cell receptor beta chains share one sample of origin, sequenced in a study of cytomegalovirus exposure and HLA in healthy donors. The protocol was immunoSEQ multiplex PCR, while the TCRdb copy is restricted to in-frame clones and leaves out a portion. The table records over 110,000 clones, around nine tenths of them present only once. Material: PBMCs. All receptors come from a man younger than 35 in good health and CMV-seropositive.

The chain is built from TRBV27 and TRBJ1-1; D is uncertain. V dropped 3 bases and J dropped 4 bases, with 15 bases sitting between them. Germline CDR1 MNHEY, CDR2 SMNVEV (reference sequence). This CDR3 has 15 residues. CDR3 nucleotide sequence: TGTGCCAGCAGTTTCCGACCCTTAGGGAGCACTGAAGCTTTCTTT. It codes for CASSFRPLGSTEAFF.

The chain is built from TRBV14 and TRBJ1-1; 10 bases align to TRBD1. V gave up 2 bases and J gave up 4 bases; unmatched junction bases: 4. Germline-derived CDR1 and CDR2 are SGHDN and FVKESK. This CDR3 contains 15 residues. CDR3 coding DNA: TGTGCCAGCAGCCAACAGGACAGGGGGGTCACTGAAGCTTTCTTT. This sequence encodes CASSQQDRGVTEAFF.

In this sample, this clone turned up once. The chain combines TRBV5-1 with TRBJ2-5; a weak D match, TRBD1 (6 bases). Trimming pared 0 bases from V and 5 bases from J, leaving 14 bases between. Germline values: CDR1 SGHRS, CDR2 YFSETQ. The CDR3 is 15 amino acids. In nucleotides, the CDR3 is TGCGCCAGCAGCTTGGGGACAGTAACAAGTGAGACCCAGTACTTC. It yields the protein CASSLGTVTSETQYF.

This clone was counted between two and nine times. The chain has TRBV10-2 and TRBJ1-5; D call uncertain. The germline gives CDR1 WSHSY, CDR2 SAAADI. The CDR3 length is 14 residues. V lost 2 bases and J lost 1, with 6 bases in between. CDR3 protein: CASSERRSNQPQHF. The DNA of the CDR3 is TGCGCCAGCAGTGAGAGGAGGAGCAATCAGCCCCAGCATTTT.

This chain connects TRBV10-2 to TRBJ1-1; TRBD1 matches 9 bases. This CDR3 contains 15 residues. Germline CDR1 is WSHSY and CDR2 is SAAADI. Unmatched junction bases numbered 10, after V lost 7 bases and J lost 4 bases. Here the CDR3 DNA reads TGCGCCAGCACCTTACTACAGGGGGCGGGCACTGAAGCTTTCTTT. It specifies CASTLLQGAGTEAFF.

The sample holds one count of this clone. The chain is built from TRBV7-8 and TRBJ2-7; D is undetermined. The CDR3 is 15 amino acids. Trimming took 3 bases from V and 9 from J, leaving 21 bases between them. Germline lookup yields CDR1 SGHVS and CDR2 FQNEAQ. CDR3: CASSLDPGALIAQYF. The CDR3 DNA reads TGTGCCAGCAGCTTGGATCCTGGAGCTTTAATCGCGCAGTACTTC.

The chain carries TRBV5-1 and TRBJ2-1, with 9 bases aligning to TRBD2. This CDR3 spans 19 amino acids. Trimming at V came to 0 bases and at J to 1 base, leaving 11 bases not matched to a gene. Germline V lookup: CDR1 SGHRS, CDR2 YFSETQ. The CDR3 reads CASSLARGGAGRSYNEQFF. DNA of the CDR3: TGCGCCAGCAGCTTGGCCCGCGGGGGGGCCGGCAGGTCCTACAATGAGCAGTTCTTC.

This clone showed up just once. This sequence joins TRBV9 and TRBJ2-5, with 8 bases identical to TRBD1. The trim removed 4 bases at V and 2 bases at J, leaving 7 bases unmatched. Germline V gives CDR1 SGDLS, CDR2 YYNGEE. The CDR3 loop spans 15 amino acids. CDR3 sequence: CASSTLTGAQETQYF. CDR3 coding DNA: TGTGCCAGCAGCACCCTGACAGGGGCTCAAGAGACCCAGTACTTC.